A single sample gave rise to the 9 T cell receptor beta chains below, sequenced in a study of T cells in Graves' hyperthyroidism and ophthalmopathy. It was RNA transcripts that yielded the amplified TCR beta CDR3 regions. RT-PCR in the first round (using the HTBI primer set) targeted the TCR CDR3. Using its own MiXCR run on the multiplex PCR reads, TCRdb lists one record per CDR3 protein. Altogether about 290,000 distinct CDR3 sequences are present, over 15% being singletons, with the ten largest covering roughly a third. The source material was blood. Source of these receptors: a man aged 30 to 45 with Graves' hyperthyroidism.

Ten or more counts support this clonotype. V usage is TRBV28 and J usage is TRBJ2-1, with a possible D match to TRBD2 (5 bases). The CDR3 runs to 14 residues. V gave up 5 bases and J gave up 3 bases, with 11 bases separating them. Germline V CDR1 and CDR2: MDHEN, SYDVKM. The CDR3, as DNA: TGTGCCAGCAGTGGTCCAGCGGTCTACAATGAGCAGTTCTTC. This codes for CASSGPAVYNEQFF.

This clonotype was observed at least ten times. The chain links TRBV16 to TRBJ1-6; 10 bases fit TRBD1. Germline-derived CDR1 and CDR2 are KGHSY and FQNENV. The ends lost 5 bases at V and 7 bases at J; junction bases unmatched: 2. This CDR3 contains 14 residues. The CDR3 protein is CASSDRGPNSPLHF. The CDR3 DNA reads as TGTGCCAGCAGCGACAGGGGGCCAAATTCACCCCTCCACTTT.

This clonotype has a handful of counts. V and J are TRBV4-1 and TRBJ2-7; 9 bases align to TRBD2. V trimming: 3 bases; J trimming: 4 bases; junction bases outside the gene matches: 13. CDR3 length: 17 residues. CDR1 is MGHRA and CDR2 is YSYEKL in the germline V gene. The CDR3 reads CASSQGLIAGDLYEQYF. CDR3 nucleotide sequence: TGCGCCAGCAGCCAGGGACTTATAGCGGGAGACTTGTACGAGCAGTACTTC.

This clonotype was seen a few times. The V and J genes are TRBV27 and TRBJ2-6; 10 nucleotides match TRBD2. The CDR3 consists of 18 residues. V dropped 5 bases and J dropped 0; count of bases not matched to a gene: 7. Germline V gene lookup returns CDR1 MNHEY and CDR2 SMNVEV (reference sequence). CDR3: CASSVTSGVTSGANVLTF. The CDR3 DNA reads TGTGCCAGCAGTGTCACTAGCGGGGTTACCTCTGGGGCCAACGTCCTGACTTTC.

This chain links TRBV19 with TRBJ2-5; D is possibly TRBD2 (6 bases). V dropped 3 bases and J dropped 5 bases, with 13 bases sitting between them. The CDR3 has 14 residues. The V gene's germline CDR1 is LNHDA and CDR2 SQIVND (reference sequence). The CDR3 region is CASSISGARETQYF. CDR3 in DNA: TGTGCCAGTAGTATTAGCGGAGCTAGGGAGACCCAGTACTTC.

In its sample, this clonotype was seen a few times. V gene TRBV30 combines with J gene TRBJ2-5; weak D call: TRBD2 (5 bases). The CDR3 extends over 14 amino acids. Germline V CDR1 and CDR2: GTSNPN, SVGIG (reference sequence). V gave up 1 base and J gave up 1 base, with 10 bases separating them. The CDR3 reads CAWSDPGSQETQYF. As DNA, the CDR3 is TGTGCCTGGAGTGACCCGGGGTCCCAAGAGACCCAGTACTTC.

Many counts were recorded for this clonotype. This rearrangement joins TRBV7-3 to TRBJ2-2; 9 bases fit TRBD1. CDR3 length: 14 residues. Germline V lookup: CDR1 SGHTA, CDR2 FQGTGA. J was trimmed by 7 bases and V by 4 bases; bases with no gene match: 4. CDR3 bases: TGTGCCAGCAGCTCGACAGGGGGTAGCGGGGAGCTGTTTTTT. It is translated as CASSSTGGSGELFF.

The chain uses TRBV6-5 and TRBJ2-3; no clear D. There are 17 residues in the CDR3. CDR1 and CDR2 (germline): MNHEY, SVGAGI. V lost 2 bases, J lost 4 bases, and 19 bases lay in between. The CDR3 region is CASSYRGLSARPDTQYF. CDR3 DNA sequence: TGTGCCAGCAGTTACCGAGGCCTCTCCGCCCGACCAGATACGCAGTATTTT.

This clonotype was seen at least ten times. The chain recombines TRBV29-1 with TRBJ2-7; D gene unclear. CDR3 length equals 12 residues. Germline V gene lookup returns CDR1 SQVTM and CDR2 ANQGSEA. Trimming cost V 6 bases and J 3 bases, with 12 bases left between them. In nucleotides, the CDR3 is TGCAGCGTCCTGGTAGGAGACTACGAGCAGTACTTC. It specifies CSVLVGDYEQYF.